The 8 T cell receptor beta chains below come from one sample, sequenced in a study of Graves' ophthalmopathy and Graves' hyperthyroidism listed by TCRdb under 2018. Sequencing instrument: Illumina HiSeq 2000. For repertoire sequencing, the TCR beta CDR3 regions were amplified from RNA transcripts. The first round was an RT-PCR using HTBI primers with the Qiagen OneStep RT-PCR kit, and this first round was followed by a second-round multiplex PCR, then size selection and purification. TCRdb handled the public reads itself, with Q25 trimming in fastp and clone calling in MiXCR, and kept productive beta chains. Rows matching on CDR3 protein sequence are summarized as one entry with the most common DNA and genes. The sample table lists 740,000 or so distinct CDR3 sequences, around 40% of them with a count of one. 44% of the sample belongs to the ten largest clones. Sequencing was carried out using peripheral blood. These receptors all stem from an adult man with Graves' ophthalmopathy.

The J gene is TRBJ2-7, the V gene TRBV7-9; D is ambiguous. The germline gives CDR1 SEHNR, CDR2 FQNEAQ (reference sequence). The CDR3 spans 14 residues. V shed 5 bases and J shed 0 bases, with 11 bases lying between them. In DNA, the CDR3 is TGTGCCAGCAGCATGGGCAGGCACTCCTACGAGCAGTACTTC. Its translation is CASSMGRHSYEQYF.

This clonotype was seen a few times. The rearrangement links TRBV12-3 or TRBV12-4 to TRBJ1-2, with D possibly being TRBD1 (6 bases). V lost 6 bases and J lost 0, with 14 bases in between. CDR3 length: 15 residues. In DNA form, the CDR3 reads TGTGCCAGCAGCCCCCCCAGGGGACCTAACTATGGCTACACCTTC. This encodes CASSPPRGPNYGYTF.

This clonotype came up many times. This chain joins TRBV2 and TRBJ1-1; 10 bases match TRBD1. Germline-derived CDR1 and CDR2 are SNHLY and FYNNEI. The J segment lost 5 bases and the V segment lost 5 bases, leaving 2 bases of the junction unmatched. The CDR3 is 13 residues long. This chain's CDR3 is CASSRQGATEAFF. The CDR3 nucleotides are TGTGCCAGCAGTCGACAGGGGGCAACTGAAGCTTTCTTT.

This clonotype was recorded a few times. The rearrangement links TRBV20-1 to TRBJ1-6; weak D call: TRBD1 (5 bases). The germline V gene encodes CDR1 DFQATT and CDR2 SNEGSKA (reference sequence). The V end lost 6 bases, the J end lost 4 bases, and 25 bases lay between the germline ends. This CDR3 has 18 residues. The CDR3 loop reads CSARSGSTSISYNSPLHF. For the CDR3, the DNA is TGCAGTGCGCGCTCAGGGAGCACGAGCATATCTTATAATTCACCCCTCCACTTT.

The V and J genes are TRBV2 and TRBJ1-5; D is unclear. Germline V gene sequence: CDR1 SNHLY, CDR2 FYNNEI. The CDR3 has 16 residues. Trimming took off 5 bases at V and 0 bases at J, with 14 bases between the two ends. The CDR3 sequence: CASSYSLRYSNQPQHF. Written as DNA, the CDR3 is TGTGCCAGCAGTTACTCTTTGAGGTATAGCAATCAGCCCCAGCATTTT.

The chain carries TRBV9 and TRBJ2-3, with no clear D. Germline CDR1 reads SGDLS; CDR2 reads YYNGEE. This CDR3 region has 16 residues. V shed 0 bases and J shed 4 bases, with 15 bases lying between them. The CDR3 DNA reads TGTGCCAGCAGCGTAGAAGTCCTATTATGGGCAGATACGCAGTATTTT. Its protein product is CASSVEVLLWADTQYF.

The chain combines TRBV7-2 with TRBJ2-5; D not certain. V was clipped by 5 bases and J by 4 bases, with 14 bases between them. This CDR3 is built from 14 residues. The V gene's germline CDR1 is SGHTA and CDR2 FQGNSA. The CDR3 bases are TGTGCCAGCAGCCCCCGCCTGGGTCTAGAGACCCAGTACTTC. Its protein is CASSPRLGLETQYF. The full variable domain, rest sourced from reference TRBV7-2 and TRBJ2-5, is GAGVSQSPSNKVTEKGKDVELRCDPISGHTALYWYRQSLGQGLEFLIYFQGNSAPDKSGLPSDRFSAERTGGSVSTLTIQRTQQEDSAVYLCASSPRLGLETQYFGPGTRLLVL.

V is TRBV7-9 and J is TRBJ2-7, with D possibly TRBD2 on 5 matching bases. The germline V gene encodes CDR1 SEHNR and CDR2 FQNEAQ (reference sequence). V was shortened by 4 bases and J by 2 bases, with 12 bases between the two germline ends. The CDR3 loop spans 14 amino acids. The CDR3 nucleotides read TGTGCCAGCAGCTCTGGTAGCGCGCCCTACGAGCAGTACTTC. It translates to CASSSGSAPYEQYF. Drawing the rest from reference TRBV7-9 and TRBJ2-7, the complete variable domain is DTGVSQNPRHKITKRGQNVTFRCDPISEHNRLYWYRQTLGQGPEFLTYFQNEAQLEKSRLLSDRFSAERPKGSFSTLEIQRTEQGDSAMYLCASSSGSAPYEQYFGPGTRLTVT.